What follows are 8 T cell receptor beta chains derived from one specimen sequenced in a study of response to subunit inactivated influenza vaccine. TCRdb ran MiXCR on the RT-PCR reads and lists one entry per CDR3 protein. The sample lists over 750,000 distinct CDR3 sequences, around 20% occurring once. Source: PBMCs from blood, taken roughly 5 days after vaccination. The source of these receptors is a man aged 45-65 years who received an inactivated influenza vaccine.

This clonotype was detected ten times or more. The rearrangement links TRBV10-3 to TRBJ1-1; 7 bases line up with TRBD1. The CDR3 extends over 14 amino acids. Germline V gives CDR1 ENHRY, CDR2 SYGVKD. Trimming at V came to 4 bases and at J to 3 bases, leaving 5 bases not matched to a gene. CDR3 sequence reads: CAISAQGVDTEAFF. The CDR3 nucleotides are TGTGCCATCAGTGCGCAGGGGGTGGACACTGAAGCTTTCTTT.

V usage is TRBV20-1 and J usage is TRBJ2-4; D is possibly TRBD1 (5 bases). This CDR3 comprises 13 residues. CDR1 DFQATT and CDR2 SNEGSKA come from the germline V gene (reference sequence). V was pared by 6 bases and J by 1 base, with 10 bases between. CDR3 nucleotides: TGCAGTGCCCCCCACAGGGCCAAAAACATTCAGTACTTC. Translating it yields CSAPHRAKNIQYF.

The J gene is TRBJ1-6, the V gene TRBV5-1; 8 bases line up with TRBD1. The germline gives CDR1 SGHRS, CDR2 YFSETQ. The V and J ends lost 3 bases and 5 bases, in that order; junction bases with no gene match: 7. The CDR3 contains 16 residues. The CDR3 DNA reads TGCGCCAGCAGCTCGACGCAGGGGGCAAATAATTCACCCCTCCACTTT. Translation: CASSSTQGANNSPLHF.

The gene calls are TRBV27 and TRBJ2-1; 9 bases align to TRBD2. Per the germline V gene, CDR1 is MNHEY and CDR2 is SMNVEV (reference sequence). CDR3 length: 15 residues. The V segment lost 3 bases and the J segment 9 bases; nucleotides outside the gene matches: 9. The CDR3 DNA follows: TGTGCCAGCAGTTTCGTGGTAGCGGGAGTGGGTGAGCAGTTCTTC. Its protein product is CASSFVVAGVGEQFF.

This chain connects TRBV12-3 or TRBV12-4 to TRBJ2-1; D is possibly TRBD2 (6 bases). V was clipped by 5 bases and J by 5 bases, with 13 bases between them. The CDR3 runs to 14 residues. This CDR3 is CASSPGATNNEQFF. DNA for the CDR3: TGTGCCAGCAGTCCGGGAGCTACCAACAATGAGCAGTTCTTC.

This clonotype has a handful of counts. The V gene is TRBV6-2 or TRBV6-3, the J gene TRBJ2-7; D is undetermined. The CDR3 totals 13 residues. Trimming took off 7 bases at V and 5 bases at J, with 15 bases between the two ends. The germline V gene encodes CDR1 MNHEY and CDR2 SVGEGT. As DNA, the CDR3 is TGTGCCAGCAAGAGAAGGGATCGGGACGAGCAGTACTTC. Amino acid sequence: CASKRRDRDEQYF.

The sample holds a few counts of this clonotype. This sequence joins TRBV19 and TRBJ2-3, with TRBD1 matching over 7 bases. The ends lost 3 bases at V and 4 bases at J; junction bases unmatched: 4. CDR1 LNHDA and CDR2 SQIVND come from the germline V gene (reference sequence). This CDR3 spans 14 amino acids. The CDR3 DNA reads TGTGCCAGTAGTATTCTTACAGGGGCAGATACGCAGTATTTT. This codes for CASSILTGADTQYF.

The chain carries TRBV20-1 and TRBJ2-7; 11 bases match TRBD2. The CDR3 is made up of 16 amino acids. The junction had 12 bases not matched to a gene; V was cut back by 6 bases and J by 2 bases. The germline gives CDR1 DFQATT, CDR2 SNEGSKA (reference sequence). CDR3 DNA sequence: TGCAGTGCCGACACCGCTAGCGGGGGGAGAACCTACGAGCAGTACTTC. Its translation is CSADTASGGRTYEQYF.